The next 2 T cell receptor beta chains were all read from a single sample in a study of response to subunit inactivated influenza vaccine. TCRdb re-derived calls from the RT-PCR reads in MiXCR, one entry per CDR3 protein. Of around 490,000 distinct CDR3 sequences listed, 7.5% to 8.5% are singletons. This specimen consisted of PBMCs from blood, obtained about 23 months after vaccination. Every receptor here comes from a man aged 50-75 years who received an inactivated influenza vaccine.

This clonotype was counted only a few times. The J gene is TRBJ2-7, the V gene TRBV11-2; the D is unclear. The V end was cut by 2 bases, the J end by 4 bases, with 12 bases between. The CDR3 covers 14 residues. From germline, CDR1 is SGHAT and CDR2 FQNNGV. The CDR3 DNA reads TGTGCCAGCAGCTTATATGGCAGCTTATACGAGCAGTACTTC. As protein: CASSLYGSLYEQYF.

Here the CDR3 DNA reads TGCAGTGCTAGGCCCGGGACAGAAATACAAGAGACCCAGTACTTC. This translates into CSARPGTEIQETQYF. This chain connects TRBV20-1 to TRBJ2-5; 7 positions match TRBD1. Germline CDR1 DFQATT, CDR2 SNEGSKA (reference sequence). The length of the CDR3 is 15 residues. V trimming: 3 bases; J trimming: 2 bases; junction bases outside the gene matches: 9.